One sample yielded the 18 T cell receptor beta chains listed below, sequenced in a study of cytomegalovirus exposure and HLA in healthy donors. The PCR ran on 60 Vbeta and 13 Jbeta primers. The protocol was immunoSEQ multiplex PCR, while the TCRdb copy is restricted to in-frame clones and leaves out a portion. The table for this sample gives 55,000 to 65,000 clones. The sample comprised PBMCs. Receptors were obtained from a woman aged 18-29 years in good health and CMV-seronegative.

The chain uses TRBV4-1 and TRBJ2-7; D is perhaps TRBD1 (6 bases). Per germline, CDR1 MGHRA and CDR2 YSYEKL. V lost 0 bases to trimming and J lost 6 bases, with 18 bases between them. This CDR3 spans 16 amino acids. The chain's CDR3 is CASSQEGGSLLGEQYF. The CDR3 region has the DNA TGCGCCAGCAGCCAAGAAGGGGGATCTTTATTGGGCGAGCAGTACTTC.

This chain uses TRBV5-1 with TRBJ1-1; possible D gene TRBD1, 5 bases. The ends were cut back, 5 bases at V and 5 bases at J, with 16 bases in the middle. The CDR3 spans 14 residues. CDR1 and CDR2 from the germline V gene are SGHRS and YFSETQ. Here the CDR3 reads CASSGGTAMTEAFF. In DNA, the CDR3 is TGCGCCAGCAGTGGGGGGACGGCGATGACTGAAGCTTTCTTT.

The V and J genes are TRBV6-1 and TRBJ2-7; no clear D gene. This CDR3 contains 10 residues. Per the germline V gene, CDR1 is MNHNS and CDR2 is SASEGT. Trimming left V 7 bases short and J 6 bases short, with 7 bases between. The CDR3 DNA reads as TGTGCCAGCACAGGATCCGAGCAGTACTTC. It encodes CASTGSEQYF.

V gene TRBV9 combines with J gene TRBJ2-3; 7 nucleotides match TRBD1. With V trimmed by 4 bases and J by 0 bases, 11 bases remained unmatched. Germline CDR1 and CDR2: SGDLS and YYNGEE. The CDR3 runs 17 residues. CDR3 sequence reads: CASSRWDSLSSTDTQYF. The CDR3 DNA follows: TGTGCCAGCAGCCGATGGGACAGCCTATCTAGCACAGATACGCAGTATTTT. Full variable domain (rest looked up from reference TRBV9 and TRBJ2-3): DSGVTQTPKHLITATGQRVTLRCSPRSGDLSVYWYQQSLDQGLQFLIQYYNGEERAKGNILERFSAQQFPDLHSELNLSSLELGDSALYFCASSRWDSLSSTDTQYFGPGTRLTVL.

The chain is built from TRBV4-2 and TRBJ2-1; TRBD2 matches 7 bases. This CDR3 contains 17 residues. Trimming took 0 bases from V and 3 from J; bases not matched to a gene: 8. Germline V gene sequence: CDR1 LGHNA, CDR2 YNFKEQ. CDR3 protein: CASSQERIWDYYNEQFF. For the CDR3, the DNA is TGTGCCAGCAGCCAAGAACGAATTTGGGACTACTACAATGAGCAGTTCTTC.

The CDR3 protein is CASSLVQGANEQFF. For the CDR3, the DNA is TGTGCCAGCAGCTTGGTACAGGGTGCCAATGAGCAGTTCTTC. The chain carries TRBV11-2 and TRBJ2-1; possibly TRBD1 for D (6 bases). CDR3 length equals 14 residues. Germline V lookup: CDR1 SGHAT, CDR2 FQNNGV. The V end was cut by 3 bases, the J end by 6 bases, with 12 bases between.

CDR3 amino acids: CAISQTGLGVNNSPLHF. DNA of the CDR3: TGTGCCATCAGTCAGACAGGACTAGGGGTAAATAATTCACCCCTCCACTTT. The gene calls are TRBV10-3 and TRBJ1-6; TRBD1 is a possible D gene (6 bases). Germline CDR1 is ENHRY and CDR2 is SYGVKD. With 5 bases removed from V and 5 bases from J, the gap between germline ends came to 19 bases. This CDR3 is 17 amino acids long.

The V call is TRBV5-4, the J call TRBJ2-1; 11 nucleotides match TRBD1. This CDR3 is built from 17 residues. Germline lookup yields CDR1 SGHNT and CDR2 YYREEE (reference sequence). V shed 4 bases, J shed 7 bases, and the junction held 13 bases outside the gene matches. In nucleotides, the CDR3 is TGTGCCAGCAGCGGTGGCCAAGGGACAGGGGGTTGGAATGAGCAGTTCTTC. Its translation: CASSGGQGTGGWNEQFF.

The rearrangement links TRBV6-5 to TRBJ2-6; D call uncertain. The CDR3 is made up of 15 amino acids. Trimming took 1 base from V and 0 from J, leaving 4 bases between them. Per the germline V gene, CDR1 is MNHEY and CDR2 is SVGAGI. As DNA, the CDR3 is TGTGCCAGCAGTTACTTGAGCTCTGGGGCCAACGTCCTGACTTTC. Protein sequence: CASSYLSSGANVLTF.

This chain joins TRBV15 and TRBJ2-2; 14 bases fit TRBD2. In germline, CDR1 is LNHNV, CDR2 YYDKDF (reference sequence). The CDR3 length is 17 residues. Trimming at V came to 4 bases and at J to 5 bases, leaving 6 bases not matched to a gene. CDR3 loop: CATSTRLAGGYTGELFF. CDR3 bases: TGTGCCACCAGCACACGACTAGCGGGGGGGTATACCGGGGAGCTGTTTTTT. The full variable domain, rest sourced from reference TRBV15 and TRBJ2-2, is DAMVIQNPRYQVTQFGKPVTLSCSQTLNHNVMYWYQQKSSQAPKLLFHYYDKDFNNEADTPDNFQSRRPNTSFCFLDIRSPGLGDTAMYLCATSTRLAGGYTGELFFGEGSRLTVL.

CDR3 loop: CASTGTGGAGELFF. In DNA form, the CDR3 reads TGTGCCAGCACGGGGACAGGGGGTGCCGGGGAGCTGTTTTTT. This chain connects TRBV2 to TRBJ2-2, with 11 bases fitting TRBD1. Germline V lookup: CDR1 SNHLY, CDR2 FYNNEI. There are 14 residues in the CDR3. J gave up 6 bases and V 7 bases, and 4 bases lay outside the gene matches.

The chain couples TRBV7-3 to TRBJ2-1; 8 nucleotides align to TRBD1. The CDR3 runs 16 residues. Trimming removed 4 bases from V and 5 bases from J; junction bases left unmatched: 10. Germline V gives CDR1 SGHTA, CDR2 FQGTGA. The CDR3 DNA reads TGTGCCAGCAGCTCCTACTCCCGACAGGGGAACAATGAGCAGTTCTTC. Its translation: CASSSYSRQGNNEQFF.

The CDR3, as DNA: TGTGCCAGCGCCCGGGACAGGGCCGATTACGAGCAGTACTTC. It translates to CASARDRADYEQYF. The chain joins TRBV25-1 to TRBJ2-7; 9 positions agree with TRBD1. The CDR3 extends over 14 amino acids. The trim removed 8 bases at V and 4 bases at J, leaving 9 bases unmatched. Germline-derived CDR1 and CDR2 are MGHDK and SYGVNS.

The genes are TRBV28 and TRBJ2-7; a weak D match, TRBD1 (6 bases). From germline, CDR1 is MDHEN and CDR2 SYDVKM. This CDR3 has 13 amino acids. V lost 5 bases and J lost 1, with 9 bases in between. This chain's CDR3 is CASSPGQSYEQYF. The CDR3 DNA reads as TGTGCCAGCAGTCCCGGACAGTCCTACGAGCAGTACTTC.

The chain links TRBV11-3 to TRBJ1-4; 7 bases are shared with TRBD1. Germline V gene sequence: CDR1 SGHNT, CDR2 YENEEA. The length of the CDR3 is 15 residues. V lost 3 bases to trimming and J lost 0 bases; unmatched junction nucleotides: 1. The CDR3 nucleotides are TGTGCCAGCAGCTTGCAGGGGGCAACTAATGAAAAACTGTTTTTT. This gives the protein CASSLQGATNEKLFF.

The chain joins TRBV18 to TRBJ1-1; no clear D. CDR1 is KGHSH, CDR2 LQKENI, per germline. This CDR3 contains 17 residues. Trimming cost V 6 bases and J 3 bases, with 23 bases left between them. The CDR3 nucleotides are TGTGCCAGCTCTCCGCCCCTAAGTACCCGTACGGACACTGAAGCTTTCTTT. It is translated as CASSPPLSTRTDTEAFF.

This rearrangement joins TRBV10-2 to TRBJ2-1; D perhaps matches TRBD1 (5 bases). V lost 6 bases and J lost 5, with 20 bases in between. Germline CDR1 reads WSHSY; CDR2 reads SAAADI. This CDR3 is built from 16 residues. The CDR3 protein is CASRALTGIPNNEQFF. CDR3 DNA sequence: TGCGCCAGCAGAGCCCTAACAGGCATCCCCAACAATGAGCAGTTCTTC.

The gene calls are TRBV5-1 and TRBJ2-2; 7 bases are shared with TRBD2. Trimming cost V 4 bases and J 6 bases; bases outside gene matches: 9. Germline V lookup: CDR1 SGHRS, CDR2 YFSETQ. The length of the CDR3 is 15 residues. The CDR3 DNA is TGCGCCAGCAGCCTTGGACTAGTTGTGGCCGGGGAGCTGTTTTTT. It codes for CASSLGLVVAGELFF.